The 29 T cell receptor beta chains presented below share a single source sample, sequenced in a study of blood T cell repertoires in COVID-19 (dated by TCRdb to about 2020). Library preparation employed the immunoSEQ multiplex PCR assay. TCRdb provides this immuneACCESS table in a form limited to in-frame rearrangements. Some clones are lacking; in checked studies, under half of them reflect an unresolved V gene, and why the rest are absent is not known. The sample table lists fewer than 400,000 clones, approximately 83% of them with a count of one. Of the sample, about 2% falls within the top ten clones. The sample comprised PBMCs or T cells enriched from blood (not recorded which). Every receptor here comes from a man aged 25 to 40 who had recovered from COVID-19.

This rearrangement joins TRBV21-1 to TRBJ2-7; TRBD2, as called in the table, went unchecked against the DNA. TRBV21-1 is flagged as a pseudogene. The CDR3 loop spans 17 amino acids. The CDR3 sequence: CASSKSPPRGWCREQYF. CDR3 DNA: TGTGCCAGCAGCAAATCCCCCCCCCGGGGTTGGTGTCGCGAGCAGTACTTC.

The V call is TRBV6-2 or TRBV6-3, the J call TRBJ2-1, with TRBD2 identical over 12 bases. With 6 bases clipped from V and 9 bases from J, the junction kept 9 bases outside the gene matches. This CDR3 is 15 amino acids long. Germline loops: CDR1 MNHEY, CDR2 SVGEGT. CDR3 DNA sequence: TGTGCCAGCAGCCAGACTAGCGGGGGATACGGTGAGCAGTTCTTC. It yields the protein CASSQTSGGYGEQFF.

This chain uses TRBV11-1 with TRBJ1-2, with D unresolved. The germline CDR1 and CDR2 sequences are SGHAT and FQDESV (reference sequence). This CDR3 spans 14 amino acids. Trimming removed 3 bases from V and 1 base from J, with 9 bases in between. CDR3 nucleotide sequence: TGTGCCAGCAGCTTCAGCGCCTTTAACTATGGCTACACCTTC. This sequence encodes CASSFSAFNYGYTF.

The rearrangement links TRBV5-1 to TRBJ2-4; TRBD1 matches 7 bases. V was clipped by 0 bases and J by 8 bases; unmatched bases: 8. The CDR3 sequence is 15 residues long. The germline V gene encodes CDR1 SGHRS and CDR2 YFSETQ. CDR3: CASSLGGTASHIQYF. CDR3 DNA: TGCGCCAGCAGCTTGGGTGGGACAGCTTCGCACATTCAGTACTTC.

J is TRBJ1-4 and V is TRBV4-3, with D unclear. This CDR3 spans 17 amino acids. Germline V lookup: CDR1 LGHNA, CDR2 YSLEER. The V gene lost 0 bases and the J gene lost 0 bases, with 11 bases spanning the gap. CDR3 sequence reads: CASSQDRVGATNEKLFF. CDR3 DNA: TGCGCCAGCAGCCAAGATCGGGTCGGGGCAACTAATGAAAAACTGTTTTTT.

V and J are TRBV19 and TRBJ2-1, with 7 bases aligning to TRBD2. V shed 5 bases, J shed 5 bases, and the junction held 9 bases outside the gene matches. The CDR3 contains 15 residues. Per the germline V gene, CDR1 is LNHDA and CDR2 is SQIVND (reference sequence). The CDR3 sequence is CASSSDWGGNNEQFF. The CDR3 nucleotides are TGTGCCAGTAGTTCCGACTGGGGGGGAAACAATGAGCAGTTCTTC. Full variable domain (remainder filled in from reference TRBV19 and TRBJ2-1): DGGITQSPKYLFRKEGQNVTLSCEQNLNHDAMYWYRQDPGQGLRLIYYSQIVNDFQKGDIAEGYSVSREKKESFPLTVTSAQKNPTAFYLCASSSDWGGNNEQFFGPGTRLTVL.

The gene calls are TRBV19 and TRBJ2-5; the D gene is possibly TRBD1 (5 bases). CDR3 length: 11 residues. CDR1 and CDR2 from the germline V gene are LNHDA and SQIVND (reference sequence). The V end lost 10 bases, the J end lost 5 bases, and 11 bases lay between the germline ends. CDR3 residues: CAIRVGETQYF. The CDR3 bases are TGTGCCATCAGGGTTGGGGAGACCCAGTACTTC.

The rearrangement joins TRBV12-5 to TRBJ2-7, with 10 bases aligning to TRBD2. The CDR3 is 15 residues long. CDR1 is LGHNT and CDR2 is FRNRAP in the germline V gene. The junction had 10 bases not matched to a gene; V was cut back by 9 bases and J by 2 bases. The DNA of the CDR3 is TGTGCTAGCCGAGGGGTAGCGGGGGGTACCTACGAGCAGTACTTC. Its translation: CASRGVAGGTYEQYF.

The rearrangement links TRBV15 to TRBJ1-2; D is uncertain. The CDR3 spans 15 residues. Germline CDR1 and CDR2: LNHNV and YYDKDF (reference sequence). V was shortened by 0 bases and J by 7 bases, with 15 bases between the two germline ends. The CDR3 loop is CATSRDQVAASGYTF. CDR3 nucleotides: TGTGCCACCAGCAGAGATCAAGTGGCCGCTTCTGGCTACACCTTC.

This rearrangement joins TRBV27 to TRBJ2-3; TRBD1 might be the D (6 bases). Per germline, CDR1 MNHEY and CDR2 SMNVEV (reference sequence). Between the trimmed V and J ends, which lost 6 bases and 2 bases, there was a span of 18 bases. This CDR3 spans 16 amino acids. CDR3 sequence reads: CASREKTGRFTDTQYF. CDR3 DNA: TGTGCCAGCAGGGAAAAAACAGGGCGCTTCACAGATACGCAGTATTTT.

The V gene is TRBV19, the J gene TRBJ1-4, with unresolved D. Trimming left V 9 bases short and J 8 bases short, with 22 bases between. The CDR3 runs 15 residues. Looked up from germline, CDR1 is LNHDA and CDR2 is SQIVND (reference sequence). In DNA, the CDR3 is TGTGCCAGCACCCACGGGAAGGGCGTGGACGAAAAACTGTTTTTT. This codes for CASTHGKGVDEKLFF.

This clone was observed a single time. The chain uses TRBV7-3 and TRBJ1-1; D not certain. With 2 bases removed from V and 6 bases from J, the gap between germline ends came to 13 bases. CDR3 length: 14 amino acids. In germline, CDR1 is SGHTA, CDR2 FQGTGA. The CDR3 loop reads CASSLQPGIAEAFF. The CDR3 DNA reads TGTGCCAGCAGCTTACAGCCGGGGATCGCTGAAGCTTTCTTT.

The chain joins TRBV11-3 to TRBJ1-2, with 7 bases aligning to TRBD1. Unmatched junction bases numbered 22, after V lost 5 bases and J lost 4 bases. The CDR3 sequence is 19 residues long. CDR1 and CDR2 (germline): SGHNT, YENEEA. The CDR3 DNA is TGTGCCAGCAGCCCCGACCCCCACCGGGACAGAGGAGGCATCTATGGCTACACCTTC. It encodes CASSPDPHRDRGGIYGYTF.

The chain uses TRBV6-2 or TRBV6-3 and TRBJ2-3, with 9 bases that match TRBD1. Unmatched junction bases numbered 8, after V lost 5 bases and J lost 2 bases. The CDR3 is 16 amino acids. Germline CDR1 is MNHEY and CDR2 is SVGEGT. CDR3 in amino acids: CASSPGQGLATDTQYF. The DNA of the CDR3 is TGTGCCAGCAGTCCCGGACAGGGGCTCGCCACAGATACGCAGTATTTT.

CDR3 sequence (DNA): TGTGCCAGCAGCGCACAGGGACCAGGGAGTGGCTACACCTTC. This translates into CASSAQGPGSGYTF. The chain is built from TRBV5-5 and TRBJ1-2; D might be TRBD1 (6 bases). This CDR3 region has 14 residues. The germline CDR1 and CDR2 sequences are SGHKS and YYEKEE (reference sequence). V lost 4 bases to trimming and J lost 7 bases, with 17 bases between them.

Only a few counts were recorded for this clone. The chain carries TRBV4-1 and TRBJ1-5, with 10 nucleotides matching TRBD1. Germline assignment: CDR1 MGHRA and CDR2 YSYEKL. After removal of 2 bases from V and 2 bases from J, the junction contained 3 bases not matched to a gene. The CDR3 covers 16 residues. The CDR3 DNA is TGCGCCAGCAGCCAAACCGGGACAGGGGGCAATCAGCCCCAGCATTTT. Protein: CASSQTGTGGNQPQHF.

The chain couples TRBV15 to TRBJ2-5, with 8 bases fitting TRBD1. The ends lost 3 bases at V and 0 bases at J; junction bases unmatched: 6. In germline, CDR1 is LNHNV, CDR2 YYDKDF (reference sequence). The CDR3 covers 16 residues. CDR3 amino acids: CATSSRQGPYQETQYF. CDR3 coding DNA: TGTGCCACCAGCAGCCGACAGGGGCCGTACCAAGAGACCCAGTACTTC. Based on the CDR3 plus reference TRBV15 and TRBJ2-5, the full variable domain is DAMVIQNPRYQVTQFGKPVTLSCSQTLNHNVMYWYQQKSSQAPKLLFHYYDKDFNNEADTPDNFQSRRPNTSFCFLDIRSPGLGDTAMYLCATSSRQGPYQETQYFGPGTRLLVL.

The chain carries TRBV12-3 or TRBV12-4 and TRBJ1-1; no reliable D call. V gave up 2 bases and J gave up 1 base, with 5 bases separating them. The CDR3 has 13 residues. CDR3 bases: TGTGCCAGCAGTTTAAAACAGAACACTGAAGCTTTCTTT. Its protein product is CASSLKQNTEAFF.

The chain links TRBV12-3 or TRBV12-4 to TRBJ1-5; D remains unclear. Trimming shortened V by 4 bases and J by 7 bases, and 8 bases separated the two germline ends. The CDR3 runs to 12 residues. The CDR3 loop is CASSSIPQPQHF. CDR3 in DNA: TGTGCCAGCAGTTCCATTCCCCAGCCCCAGCATTTT.

The rearrangement uses TRBV10-2 and TRBJ1-2; D unclear. This CDR3 contains 13 residues. Germline loops: CDR1 WSHSY, CDR2 SAAADI. V gave up 3 bases and J gave up 5 bases, with 10 bases separating them. The CDR3 sequence: CASSEVLEYGYTF. CDR3 nucleotide sequence: TGCGCCAGCAGTGAAGTTCTTGAGTATGGCTACACCTTC.

The CDR3 sequence is CASRKLVPLEQYF. The CDR3 DNA is TGTGCCAGCAGGAAACTAGTTCCCCTCGAGCAGTACTTC. V and J are TRBV6-5 and TRBJ2-7, with D perhaps TRBD2 (5 bases). Deletions cut 6 bases from V and 6 bases from J, with 15 bases between. This CDR3 spans 13 amino acids. Looked up from germline, CDR1 is MNHEY and CDR2 is SVGAGI.

The V and J genes are TRBV30 and TRBJ1-1; 10 bases line up with TRBD1. The germline V gene encodes CDR1 GTSNPN and CDR2 SVGIG (reference sequence). Trimming cost V 2 bases and J 5 bases; bases outside gene matches: 11. CDR3 length: 16 amino acids. CDR3 amino acids: CAWSRLRQGARTEAFF. The CDR3 coding sequence is TGTGCCTGGAGTCGCTTGAGACAGGGGGCACGGACTGAAGCTTTCTTT.

J is TRBJ2-2 and V is TRBV7-9; no clear D gene. The germline CDR1 and CDR2 sequences are SEHNR and FQNEAQ (reference sequence). The V end was cut by 7 bases, the J end by 5 bases, with 8 bases between. The CDR3 is 12 amino acids. Here the CDR3 reads CASTISTGELFF. In nucleotides, the CDR3 is TGTGCCAGCACCATCTCGACCGGGGAGCTGTTTTTT. The full variable domain, its missing parts supplied by reference TRBV7-9 and TRBJ2-2, is DTGVSQNPRHKITKRGQNVTFRCDPISEHNRLYWYRQTLGQGPEFLTYFQNEAQLEKSRLLSDRFSAERPKGSFSTLEIQRTEQGDSAMYLCASTISTGELFFGEGSRLTVL.

The chain combines TRBV27 with TRBJ1-2; 9 nucleotides line up with TRBD1. The CDR3 is made up of 17 amino acids. With 7 bases clipped from V and 0 bases from J, the junction kept 12 bases outside the gene matches. Germline loops: CDR1 MNHEY, CDR2 SMNVEV (reference sequence). The CDR3 is CASKKLGTGWTNYGYTF. In DNA form, the CDR3 reads TGTGCCAGCAAAAAACTCGGGACAGGGTGGACTAACTATGGCTACACCTTC.

J is TRBJ1-6 and V is TRBV19, with 7 nucleotides matching TRBD1. The CDR3 consists of 13 residues. Germline V gene data show CDR1 as LNHDA and CDR2 as SQIVND (reference sequence). The V gene end was trimmed by 8 bases and the J gene end by 7 bases; junction bases not matched to a gene: 5. CDR3 amino acids: CASGRQGNSPLHF. In DNA, the CDR3 is TGTGCCAGTGGGAGACAGGGAAATTCACCCCTCCACTTT.

The V call is TRBV29-1, the J call TRBJ2-3; 12 nucleotides agree with TRBD2. The V gene end was trimmed by 5 bases and the J gene end by 3 bases; junction bases not matched to a gene: 6. The length of the CDR3 is 15 residues. Looked up from germline, CDR1 is SQVTM and CDR2 is ANQGSEA. In nucleotides, the CDR3 is TGCAGCGTTACTCCTAGCGGGGGGGCGACAGATACGCAGTATTTT. Translated: CSVTPSGGATDTQYF.

The J gene is TRBJ1-1, the V gene TRBV24-1; tentative D call: TRBD1 (5 bases). Trimming pared 9 bases from V and 3 bases from J, leaving 16 bases between. The CDR3 is 14 residues long. Germline assignment: CDR1 KGHDR and CDR2 SFDVKD. The CDR3 protein is CATSPPTVYTEAFF. The CDR3, as DNA: TGTGCCACCTCCCCCCCGACAGTCTACACTGAAGCTTTCTTT.

V usage is TRBV7-2 and J usage is TRBJ2-3; 7 positions agree with TRBD2. Germline-derived CDR1 and CDR2 are SGHTA and FQGNSA. The CDR3 runs 14 residues. V lost 5 bases, J lost 2 bases, and 4 bases stayed unmatched. The CDR3, as DNA: TGTGCCAGCAGCGCCGGGACTACCACAGATACGCAGTATTTT. Amino acid sequence: CASSAGTTTDTQYF.

The V and J genes are TRBV7-3 and TRBJ1-1; D might be TRBD1 (5 bases). This CDR3 is 12 amino acids long. V was clipped by 5 bases and J by 12 bases, with 16 bases between them. Looked up from germline, CDR1 is SGHTA and CDR2 is FQGTGA. CDR3 sequence reads: CASSTGGGAPFF. CDR3 nucleotides: TGTGCCAGCAGCACCGGGGGTGGGGCGCCTTTCTTT.